These T cell receptor beta chains were read from a single sample in a study of blood T cell repertoires in COVID-19. Some clones are missing from TCRdb's copy, which holds only in-frame ones; the method was immunoSEQ multiplex PCR. The table has 100,000 to 150,000 clones, 81% seen once. Sample: peripheral blood. Receptors originate from a man between 25 and 39 years old with COVID-19, enrolled during active disease. Both conserved end residues are part of each CDR3. A D gene is named only where the DNA matches it firmly. The size entry is marked missing in some rows and otherwise reads once, few, many or a size class.

v_call	clone_size	j_call	cdr3_length	d_call	cdr3_aa	cdr3_nt
TRBV15	NA	TRBJ2-5	13	NA	CATSRDIQETQYF	TGTGCCACCAGCAGAGACATTCAAGAGACCCAGTACTTC
TRBV27	NA	TRBJ1-5	15	NA	CASSLRIGGTEPQHF	TGTGCCAGCAGCTTAAGGATCGGGGGTACCGAGCCCCAGCATTTT
TRBV9	NA	TRBJ1-3	11	NA	CASSPGNTIYF	TGTGCCAGCAGCCCAGGAAACACCATATATTTT
TRBV5-8	NA	TRBJ2-1	15	TRBD2	CASSLLSGRASEQFF	TGTGCCAGCAGCCTCCTTAGCGGGAGGGCCTCTGAGCAGTTCTTC
TRBV2	NA	TRBJ1-5	15	NA	CASRDSRSLNQPQHF	TGTGCCAGCAGAGACTCACGGAGTCTAAATCAGCCCCAGCATTTT
TRBV30	NA	TRBJ2-7	14	NA	CAWKSRVLHHEQYF	TGTGCCTGGAAGAGCAGGGTCCTCCACCACGAGCAGTACTTC
TRBV6-4	once	TRBJ1-2	14	TRBD1	CASSDSTGGHGYTF	TGTGCCAGCAGTGACTCTACAGGGGGCCATGGCTACACCTTC
TRBV7-9	NA	TRBJ2-3	16	TRBD2	CASSLSELAGGDTQYF	TGTGCCAGCAGCTTATCGGAACTAGCGGGGGGAGATACGCAGTATTTT
TRBV7-8	NA	TRBJ1-2	15	TRBD1	CASSLPGQGVYGYTF	TGTGCCAGCAGCTTACCGGGACAGGGGGTCTATGGCTACACCTTC
TRBV7-9	NA	TRBJ2-7	16	NA	CASSLNSGLATYEQYF	TGTGCCAGCAGCTTAAATTCAGGGTTGGCCACCTACGAGCAGTACTTC
TRBV4-1	NA	TRBJ2-4	17	TRBD2	CASSFETSFIAKNIQYF	TGCGCCAGCAGTTTTGAGACTAGCTTCATAGCCAAAAACATTCAGTACTTC
TRBV7-3	once	TRBJ2-3	17	NA	CASSLWEGGQETDTQYF	TGTGCCAGCAGCCTCTGGGAGGGGGGGCAGGAGACAGATACGCAGTATTTT
TRBV6-5	NA	TRBJ1-5	15	NA	CASSAITGSNQPQHF	TGTGCCAGCAGCGCAATAACAGGAAGCAATCAGCCCCAGCATTTT
TRBV7-2	NA	TRBJ2-7	14	TRBD2	CASTWTSGSHEQYF	TGTGCCAGCACCTGGACTAGCGGGAGCCACGAGCAGTACTTC
TRBV7-9	NA	TRBJ1-2	13	NA	CASSSQMNYGYTF	TGTGCCAGCAGCTCGCAGATGAACTATGGCTACACCTTC
TRBV4-1	NA	TRBJ2-7	19	TRBD2	CASSQASPLLAGVAYEQYF	TGCGCCAGCAGCCAAGCGTCCCCCCTACTAGCGGGAGTCGCCTACGAGCAGTACTTC
TRBV4-2	NA	TRBJ1-2	17	TRBD1	CASSQEVGTGGVYGYTF	TGTGCCAGCAGCCAAGAGGTGGGGACAGGGGGTGTCTATGGCTACACCTTC